This T cell receptor (beta chain) was retrieved from a study of shared clonotypes between healthy human individuals. The overall study: Donors were a couple of women and a few men aged 18 to 49. Each donor had three CD4 naive, three CD4 memory, two CD8 naive and one CD8 memory plate.

Over several immunoSEQ plates, each subset's genomic DNA was distributed in even portions. Assay: immunoSEQ multiplex PCR; the TCRdb copy retains only in-frame clones and omits some. The sample has nearly 2 million clones; approximately 95% are singletons. CD45RO-negative, CCR7-positively selected cells formed the naive CD8 fraction, excluding terminally differentiated effector memory CD45RA+ cells. The clonotype originates from a man younger than 30 in good health. The sequenced sample was naive CD8+ T cells sorted from blood.

CDR3 coding DNA: TGTGCCAGCAGCTTTCCCCCTGGCAGGAACACTGAAGCTTTCTTT. Residues: CASSFPPGRNTEAFF. The genes are TRBV7-9 and TRBJ1-1; D is unclear. The germline gives CDR1 SEHNR, CDR2 FQNEAQ (reference sequence). V gave up 3 bases and J gave up 1 base, with 12 bases separating them. The CDR3 is 15 amino acids.